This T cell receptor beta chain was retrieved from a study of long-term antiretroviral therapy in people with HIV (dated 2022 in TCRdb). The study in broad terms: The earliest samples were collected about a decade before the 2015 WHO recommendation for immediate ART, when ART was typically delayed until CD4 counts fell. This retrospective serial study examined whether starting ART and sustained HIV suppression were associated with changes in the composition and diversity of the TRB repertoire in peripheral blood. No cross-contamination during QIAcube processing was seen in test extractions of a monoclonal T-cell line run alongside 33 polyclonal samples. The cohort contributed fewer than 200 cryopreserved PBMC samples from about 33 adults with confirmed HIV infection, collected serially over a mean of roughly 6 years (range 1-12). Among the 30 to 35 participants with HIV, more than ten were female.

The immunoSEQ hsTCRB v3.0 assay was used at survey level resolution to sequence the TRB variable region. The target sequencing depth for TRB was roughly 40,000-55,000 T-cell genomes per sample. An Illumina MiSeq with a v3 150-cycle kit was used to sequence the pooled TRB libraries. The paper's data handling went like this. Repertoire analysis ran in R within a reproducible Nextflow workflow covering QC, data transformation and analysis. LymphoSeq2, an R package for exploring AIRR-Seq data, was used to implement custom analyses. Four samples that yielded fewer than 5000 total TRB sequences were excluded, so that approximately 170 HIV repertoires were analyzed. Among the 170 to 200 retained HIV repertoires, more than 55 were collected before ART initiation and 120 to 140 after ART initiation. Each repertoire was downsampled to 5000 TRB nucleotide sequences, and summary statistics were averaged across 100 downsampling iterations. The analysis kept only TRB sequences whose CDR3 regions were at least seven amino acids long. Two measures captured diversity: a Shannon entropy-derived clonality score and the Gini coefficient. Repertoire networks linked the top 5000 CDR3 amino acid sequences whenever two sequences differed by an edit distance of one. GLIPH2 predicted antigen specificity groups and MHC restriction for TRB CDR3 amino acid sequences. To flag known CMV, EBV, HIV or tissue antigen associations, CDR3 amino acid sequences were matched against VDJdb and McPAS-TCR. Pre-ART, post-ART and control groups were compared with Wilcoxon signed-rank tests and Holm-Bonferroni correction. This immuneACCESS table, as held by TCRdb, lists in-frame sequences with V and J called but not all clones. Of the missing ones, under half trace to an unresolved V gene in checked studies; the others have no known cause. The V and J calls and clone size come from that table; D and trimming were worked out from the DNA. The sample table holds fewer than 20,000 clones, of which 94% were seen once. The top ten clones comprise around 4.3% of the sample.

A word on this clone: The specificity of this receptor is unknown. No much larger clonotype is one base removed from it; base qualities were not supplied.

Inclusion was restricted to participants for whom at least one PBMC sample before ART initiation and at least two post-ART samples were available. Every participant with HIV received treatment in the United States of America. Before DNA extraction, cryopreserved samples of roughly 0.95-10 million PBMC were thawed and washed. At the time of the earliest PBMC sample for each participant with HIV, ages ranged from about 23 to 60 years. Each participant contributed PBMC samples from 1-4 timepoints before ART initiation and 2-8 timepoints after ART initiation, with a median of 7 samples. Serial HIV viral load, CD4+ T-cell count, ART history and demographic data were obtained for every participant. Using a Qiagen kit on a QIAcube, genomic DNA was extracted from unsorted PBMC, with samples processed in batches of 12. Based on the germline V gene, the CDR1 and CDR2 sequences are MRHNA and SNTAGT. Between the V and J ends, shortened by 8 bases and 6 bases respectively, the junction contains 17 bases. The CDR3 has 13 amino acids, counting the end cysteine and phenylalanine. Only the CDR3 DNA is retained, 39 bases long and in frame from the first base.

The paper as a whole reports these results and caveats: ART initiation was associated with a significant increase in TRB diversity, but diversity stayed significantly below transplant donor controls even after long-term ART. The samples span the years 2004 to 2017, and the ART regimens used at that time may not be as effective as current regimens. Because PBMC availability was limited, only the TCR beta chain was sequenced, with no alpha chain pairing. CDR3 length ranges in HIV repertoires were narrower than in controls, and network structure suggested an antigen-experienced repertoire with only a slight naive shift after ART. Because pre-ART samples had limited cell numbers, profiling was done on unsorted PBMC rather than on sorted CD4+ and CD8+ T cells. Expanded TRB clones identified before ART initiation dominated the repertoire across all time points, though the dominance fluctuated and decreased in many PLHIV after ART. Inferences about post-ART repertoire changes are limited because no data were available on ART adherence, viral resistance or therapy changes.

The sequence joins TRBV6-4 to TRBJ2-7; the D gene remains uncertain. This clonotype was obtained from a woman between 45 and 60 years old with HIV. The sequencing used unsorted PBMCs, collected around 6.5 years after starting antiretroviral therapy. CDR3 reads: CASSTVAFGEQYF. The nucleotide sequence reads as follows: TGTGCCAGCTCAACCGTAGCTTTTGGCGAGCAGTACTTC.